A selection of T cell receptor beta chains follows, all from one sample in a study of T cell responses to AZD1222 COVID-19 vaccine. TCRdb keeps only in-frame clones here, not all; method: immunoSEQ multiplex PCR. This sample has 44,000 or so clones; under 85% occur once, and the top ten carry 45% to 60%. The sequences come from peripheral blood, collected on day 0 of AZD1222 vaccination. All receptors derive from an adult in good health. Each CDR3 is given with its conserved first and last residue. Fields, in order: clone size, CDR3 length, V gene, J gene, D gene, CDR3 DNA, CDR3 protein. A D gene is named only where the DNA matches it firmly. Not all rows give a size; the values are once, few, many and, for expanded clones, a class.

-	15	TRBV15	TRBJ2-3	TRBD2	TGTGCCACCAGTGAGAGGACTAGCGGGACAGATACGCAGTATTTT	CATSERTSGTDTQYF
-	14	TRBV28	TRBJ1-4	-	TGTGCCAGCGCCGAGGGTCAAACTAATGAAAAACTGTTTTTT	CASAEGQTNEKLFF
-	16	TRBV5-1	TRBJ1-4	-	TGCGCCAGCAGCTCTGTCCCGGCCCCAACTAATGAAAAACTGTTTTTT	CASSSVPAPTNEKLFF
-	13	TRBV4-3	TRBJ1-1	-	TGCGCCAGCAGCCAAGATTCGACAGTCGAAGCTTTCTTT	CASSQDSTVEAFF
-	13	TRBV7-2	TRBJ1-1	-	TGTGCCAGCAGCTTATCCAGGGTCACTGAAGCTTTCTTT	CASSLSRVTEAFF
few	15	TRBV9	TRBJ2-3	-	TGTGCCAGCACGGGAGCGGGTGAGAGCACAGATACGCAGTATTTT	CASTGAGESTDTQYF
few	15	TRBV28	TRBJ2-7	-	TGTGCCAGCAGTTTATCATCGTCCTACTCCTACGAGCAGTACTTC	CASSLSSSYSYEQYF
once	13	TRBV3-1/TRBV3-2	TRBJ2-1	TRBD2	TGTGCCAGCAGCATCGCGGGGGGGCCTGAGCAGTTCTTC	CASSIAGGPEQFF
-	13	TRBV19	TRBJ2-3	-	TGTGCCAGTAGTATACTAGTCACAGATACGCAGTATTTT	CASSILVTDTQYF
-	13	TRBV3-1/TRBV3-2	TRBJ1-2	-	TGTGCCAGCAGCCTTAAGGGGGAGAATGGCTACACCTTC	CASSLKGENGYTF
-	14	TRBV27	TRBJ2-2	-	TGTGCCAGCAGTTTTGCTAGTTTTGCCGGGGAGCTGTTTTTT	CASSFASFAGELFF
-	16	TRBV15	TRBJ2-2	-	TGTGCCACCAGCAGAGGCCCCCCCAGTATTCGCGGTGAGCTGTTTTTT	CATSRGPPSIRGELFF
-	17	TRBV27	TRBJ2-2	-	TGTGCCAGCAGTTTCCGGTGGGGGTGGGAAAACACCGGGGAGCTGTTTTTT	CASSFRWGWENTGELFF
once	16	TRBV18	TRBJ1-1	TRBD1	TGTGCCAGCTCACCAACAGGGGTGAGGATGAACACTGAAGCTTTCTTT	CASSPTGVRMNTEAFF
-	13	TRBV30	TRBJ1-4	-	TGTGCCTGGAGTGTTGGGTCTAGTGAAAAACTGTTTTTT	CAWSVGSSEKLFF
-	11	TRBV12-3/TRBV12-4	TRBJ1-2	-	TGTGCCAGCAGTTTGGGACGGGGCTACACCTTC	CASSLGRGYTF
-	16	TRBV7-3	TRBJ2-3	TRBD2	TGTGCCAGCAGCTTAACCGAGCGGGAGGGCCGTGATACGCAGTATTTT	CASSLTEREGRDTQYF
-	15	TRBV19	TRBJ2-2	TRBD2	TGTGCCAGTAGTAGGCTAGCGGGGGACACCGGGGAGCTGTTTTTT	CASSRLAGDTGELFF
once	13	TRBV28	TRBJ2-1	-	TGTGCCAGCAGCATCCCCAGGCTCCATGAGCAGTTCTTC	CASSIPRLHEQFF
-	17	TRBV29-1	TRBJ1-2	TRBD1	TGCAGCGTTGAGGAATTCTCAGGGGGCCGTCTGAACTATGGCTACACCTTC	CSVEEFSGGRLNYGYTF
-	15	TRBV28	TRBJ2-5	TRBD2	TGTGCCAGCAGGACCGGGGGGGTCGGTCGGGAGACCCAGTACTTC	CASRTGGVGRETQYF
-	16	TRBV9	TRBJ2-1	-	TGTGCCAGCAGCGTAGTAAGCGTTCCCCTGGCTAGTGAGCAGTTCTTC	CASSVVSVPLASEQFF
-	14	TRBV7-9	TRBJ1-6	TRBD1	TGTGCCAGCAGCTACGGGACAGGGAATTCACCCCTCCACTTT	CASSYGTGNSPLHF
-	13	TRBV2	TRBJ2-7	-	TGTGCCAGCAGTGCCCGACAGACCTACGAGCAGTACTTC	CASSARQTYEQYF
-	13	TRBV11-2	TRBJ2-1	TRBD1	TGTGCCAGCAGCAAACAGGGGGACAATGAGCAGTTCTTC	CASSKQGDNEQFF
-	19	TRBV2	TRBJ2-6	TRBD2	TGTGCCAGCAGTGAACGCGGGACTAGCGGCCGCTCTGGGGCCAACGTCCTGACTTTC	CASSERGTSGRSGANVLTF
-	13	TRBV18	TRBJ2-5	-	TGTGCCAGCTCACCCACCCTAAGAGAGACCCAGTACTTC	CASSPTLRETQYF
once	14	TRBV9	TRBJ1-1	-	TGTGCCAGCAGCAGTCGGGGGATGAACACTGAAGCTTTCTTT	CASSSRGMNTEAFF
-	14	TRBV27	TRBJ2-7	-	TGTGCCAGCAGTTTAAACAGTTACTCCTACGAGCAGTACTTC	CASSLNSYSYEQYF
-	16	TRBV28	TRBJ1-5	TRBD1	TGTGCCAGCGGAACCTACAGGGGGCGTTGGAATCAGCCCCAGCATTTT	CASGTYRGRWNQPQHF
-	16	TRBV27	TRBJ1-2	-	TGTGCCAGCAGTTTAAACCAACGGGGAGGGCGTTCCGGCTACACCTTC	CASSLNQRGGRSGYTF
-	17	TRBV19	TRBJ1-5	-	TGTGCCAGTAGCGACTTACTAGGGGTAGGGAATAGTCAGCCCCAGCATTTT	CASSDLLGVGNSQPQHF
few	14	TRBV27	TRBJ1-1	TRBD1	TGTGCCAGCAGTTTAACAGGGGGCAACACTGAAGCTTTCTTT	CASSLTGGNTEAFF
-	12	TRBV5-6	TRBJ2-2	-	TGTGCCAGCAGCTCAGGGACCGGGGAGCTGTTTTTT	CASSSGTGELFF
-	16	TRBV29-1	TRBJ2-3	-	TGCAGCGTCTTTCCGGGCGGAAGCGGGTCCCCAGATACGCAGTATTTT	CSVFPGGSGSPDTQYF
-	15	TRBV23-1	TRBJ1-3	-	TGCGCCAGCAGTCTGGCGGGAGACTCTGGAAACACCATATATTTT	CASSLAGDSGNTIYF
-	13	TRBV12-3/TRBV12-4	TRBJ1-6	-	TGTGCCAGCAGTTTAGCTCTCAATTCACCCCTCCACTTT	CASSLALNSPLHF
-	16	TRBV4-1	TRBJ2-2	-	TGCGCCAGCAGCCAATATGGGGGAGTGGACACCGGGGAGCTGTTTTTT	CASSQYGGVDTGELFF
-	16	TRBV28	TRBJ1-3	-	TGTGCCAGCAGTTCCAAGGGTGGGTTTGGGGGAAACACCATATATTTT	CASSSKGGFGGNTIYF
-	11	TRBV30	TRBJ1-2	-	TGTGCCTGGAGTAAGGGCTATGGCTACACCTTC	CAWSKGYGYTF
once	13	TRBV10-3	TRBJ2-3	-	TGTGCCATCGGATTCCGAGACAAAGATACGCAGTATTTT	CAIGFRDKDTQYF